This T cell receptor beta chain was found in a study of blood T cell repertoires in COVID-19. Study-level background: COVID-19 samples collected from the United States, Italy and Spain covered acute and convalescent phases. T cells, B-cell-depleted T cells, or PBMCs supplied cDNA or gDNA.

Germline V gene lookup returns CDR1 LNHNV and CDR2 YYDKDF (reference sequence). The CDR3 loop spans 13 amino acids. V was shortened by 4 bases and J by 6 bases, with 10 bases between the two germline ends. Under the authors' procedure: Estimates of nucleated cell counts were drawn from the amplification of reference gene primers. Sequencing was performed with immunoSEQ multiplex PCR; in TCRdb, only in-frame clones are kept and a portion is missing. V and J calls and clone size are given by that table; D and trimming were obtained from the DNA. This table has 250,000 to 350,000 clones, approximately 88% appearing once.

V and J are TRBV15 and TRBJ1-5, with D perhaps TRBD1 (5 bases). Sequencing input: peripheral blood. The sequence was obtained from a woman aged 30 to 39 who had recovered from COVID-19. The CDR3 bases are TGTGCCACCAGCATTCAGGGTGGTCAGCCCCAGCATTTT. Translation: CATSIQGGQPQHF. Variable domain in full (rest from reference TRBV15 and TRBJ1-5): DAMVIQNPRYQVTQFGKPVTLSCSQTLNHNVMYWYQQKSSQAPKLLFHYYDKDFNNEADTPDNFQSRRPNTSFCFLDIRSPGLGDTAMYLCATSIQGGQPQHFGDGTRLSIL.